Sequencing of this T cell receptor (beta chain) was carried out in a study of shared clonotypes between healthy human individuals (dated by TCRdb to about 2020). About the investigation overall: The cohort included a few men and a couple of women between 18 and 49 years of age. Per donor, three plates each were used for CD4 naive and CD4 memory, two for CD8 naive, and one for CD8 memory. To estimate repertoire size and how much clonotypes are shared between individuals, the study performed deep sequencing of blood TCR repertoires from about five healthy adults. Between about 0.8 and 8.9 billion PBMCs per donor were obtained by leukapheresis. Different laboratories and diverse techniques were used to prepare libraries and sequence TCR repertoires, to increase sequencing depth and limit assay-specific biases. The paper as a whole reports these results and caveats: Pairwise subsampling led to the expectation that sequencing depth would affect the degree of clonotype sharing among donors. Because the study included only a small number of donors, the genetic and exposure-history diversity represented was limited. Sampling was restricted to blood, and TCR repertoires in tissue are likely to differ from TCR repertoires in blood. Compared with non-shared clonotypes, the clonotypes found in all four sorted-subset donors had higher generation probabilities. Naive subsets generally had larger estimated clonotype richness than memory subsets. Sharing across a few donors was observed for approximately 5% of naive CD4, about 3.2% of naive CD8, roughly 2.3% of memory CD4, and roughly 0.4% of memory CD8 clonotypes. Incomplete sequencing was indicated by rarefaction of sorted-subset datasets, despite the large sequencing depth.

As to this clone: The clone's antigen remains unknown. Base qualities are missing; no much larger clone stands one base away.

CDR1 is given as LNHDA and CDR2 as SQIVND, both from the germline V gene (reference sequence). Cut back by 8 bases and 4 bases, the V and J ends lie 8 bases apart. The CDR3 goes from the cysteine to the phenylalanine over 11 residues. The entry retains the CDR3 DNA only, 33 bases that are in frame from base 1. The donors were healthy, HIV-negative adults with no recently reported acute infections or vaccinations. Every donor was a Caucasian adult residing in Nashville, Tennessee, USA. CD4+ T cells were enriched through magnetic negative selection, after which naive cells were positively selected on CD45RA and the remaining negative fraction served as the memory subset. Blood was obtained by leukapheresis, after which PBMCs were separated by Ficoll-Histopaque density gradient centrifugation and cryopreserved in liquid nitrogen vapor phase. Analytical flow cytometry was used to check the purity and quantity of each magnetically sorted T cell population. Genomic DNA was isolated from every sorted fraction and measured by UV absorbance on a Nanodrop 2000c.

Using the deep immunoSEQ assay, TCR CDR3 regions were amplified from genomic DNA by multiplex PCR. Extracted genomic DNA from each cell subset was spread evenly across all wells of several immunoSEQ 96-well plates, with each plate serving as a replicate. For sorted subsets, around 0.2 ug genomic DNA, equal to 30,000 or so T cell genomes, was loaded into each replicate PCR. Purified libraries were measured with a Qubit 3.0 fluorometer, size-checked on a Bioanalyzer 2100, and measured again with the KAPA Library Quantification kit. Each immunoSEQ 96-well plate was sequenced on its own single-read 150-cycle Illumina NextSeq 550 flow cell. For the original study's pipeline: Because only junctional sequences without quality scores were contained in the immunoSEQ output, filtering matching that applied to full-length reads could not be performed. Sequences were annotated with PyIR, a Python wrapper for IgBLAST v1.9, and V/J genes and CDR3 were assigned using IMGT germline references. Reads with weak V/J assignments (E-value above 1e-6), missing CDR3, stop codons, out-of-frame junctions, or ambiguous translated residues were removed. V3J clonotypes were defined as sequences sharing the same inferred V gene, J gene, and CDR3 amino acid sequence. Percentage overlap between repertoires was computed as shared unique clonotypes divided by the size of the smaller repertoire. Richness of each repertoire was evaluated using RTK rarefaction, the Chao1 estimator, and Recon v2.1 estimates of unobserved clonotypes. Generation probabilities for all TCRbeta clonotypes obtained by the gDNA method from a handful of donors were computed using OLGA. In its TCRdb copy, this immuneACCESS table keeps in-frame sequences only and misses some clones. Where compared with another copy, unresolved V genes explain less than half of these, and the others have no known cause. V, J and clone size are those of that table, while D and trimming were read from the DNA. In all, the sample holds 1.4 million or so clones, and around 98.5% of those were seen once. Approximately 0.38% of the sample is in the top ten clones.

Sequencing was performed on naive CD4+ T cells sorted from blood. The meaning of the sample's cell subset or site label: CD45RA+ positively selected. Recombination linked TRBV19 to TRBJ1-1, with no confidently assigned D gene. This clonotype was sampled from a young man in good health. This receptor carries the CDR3 CASRFGTEAFF. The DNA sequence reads TGTGCCAGTCGGTTTGGCACTGAAGCTTTCTTT.